This T cell receptor beta chain was captured in a study of blood T cells in healthy people across ages. Study-wide results and caveats: Considered underestimates were the diversity estimates obtained from one million T cells. There were more naive CD4+ cells and higher diversity in long-lived donors than in aged donors. The unknown donor CMV status may have confounded expanded clonotype changes.

Concerning this clonotype: The target antigen is unknown.

A sample-barcoded 5' primer and a J-beta primer mix were used in a second PCR of roughly 6 to 11 cycles. TCRdb itself ran the 5' RACE reads through MiXCR, one entry per CDR3 protein. Among approximately 1,700,000 distinct CDR3 sequences listed, roughly 43% were seen once. The CDR3 extends over 13 amino acids. V lost 5 bases to trimming and J lost 4 bases, with 11 bases between them. CDR1 and CDR2 (germline): SGHVS, FNYEAQ. The chain carries TRBV7-6 and TRBJ2-5, with D perhaps matching TRBD1 (6 bases). Material for sequencing was blood. The clonotype originates from a human donor in good health. CDR3 sequence (DNA): TGTGCCAGCAGCCCTCAACAGGGAGAGACCCAGTACTTC. Residues: CASSPQQGETQYF.